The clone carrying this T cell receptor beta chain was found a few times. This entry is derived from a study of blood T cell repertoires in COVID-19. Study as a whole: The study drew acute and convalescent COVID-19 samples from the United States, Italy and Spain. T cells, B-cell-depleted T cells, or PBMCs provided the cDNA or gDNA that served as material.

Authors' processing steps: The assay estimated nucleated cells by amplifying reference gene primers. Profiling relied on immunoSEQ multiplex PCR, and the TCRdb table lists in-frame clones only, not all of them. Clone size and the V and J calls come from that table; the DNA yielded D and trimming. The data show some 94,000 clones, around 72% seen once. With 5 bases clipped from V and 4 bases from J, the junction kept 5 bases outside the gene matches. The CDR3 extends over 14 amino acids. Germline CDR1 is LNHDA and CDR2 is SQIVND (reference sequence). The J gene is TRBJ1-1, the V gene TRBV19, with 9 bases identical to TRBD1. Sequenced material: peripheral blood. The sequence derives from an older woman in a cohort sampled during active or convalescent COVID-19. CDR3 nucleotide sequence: TGTGCCAGTAGTCGAACGACAGGGGGCACTGAAGCTTTCTTT. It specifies CASSRTTGGTEAFF.